This record concerns one T cell receptor (beta chain) sequence. Its target is unknown. These data belong to a study of T cell repertoires in cytomegalovirus infection. From germline, CDR1 is MNHNS and CDR2 SASEGT. This CDR3 spans 14 amino acids. V gave up 3 bases and J gave up 5 bases, with 12 bases separating them. Each CDR3 protein is one row after TCRdb ran MiXCR on the reads. Among a few hundred thousand distinct CDR3 sequences listed, under 45% were seen once. The chain couples TRBV6-1 to TRBJ2-3; the D gene is possibly TRBD1 (5 bases). The TCR sequence derives from a human donor in good health (CMV status not recorded). Some clones in this sample may be carry-over from other donors' samples. The sequencing used cultured PBMCs, collected from culture after CMV antigen stimulation. The CDR3 loop reads CASSDVGVGDTQYF. CDR3 sequence (DNA): TGTGCCAGCAGTGATGTAGGGGTGGGAGATACGCAGTATTTT.